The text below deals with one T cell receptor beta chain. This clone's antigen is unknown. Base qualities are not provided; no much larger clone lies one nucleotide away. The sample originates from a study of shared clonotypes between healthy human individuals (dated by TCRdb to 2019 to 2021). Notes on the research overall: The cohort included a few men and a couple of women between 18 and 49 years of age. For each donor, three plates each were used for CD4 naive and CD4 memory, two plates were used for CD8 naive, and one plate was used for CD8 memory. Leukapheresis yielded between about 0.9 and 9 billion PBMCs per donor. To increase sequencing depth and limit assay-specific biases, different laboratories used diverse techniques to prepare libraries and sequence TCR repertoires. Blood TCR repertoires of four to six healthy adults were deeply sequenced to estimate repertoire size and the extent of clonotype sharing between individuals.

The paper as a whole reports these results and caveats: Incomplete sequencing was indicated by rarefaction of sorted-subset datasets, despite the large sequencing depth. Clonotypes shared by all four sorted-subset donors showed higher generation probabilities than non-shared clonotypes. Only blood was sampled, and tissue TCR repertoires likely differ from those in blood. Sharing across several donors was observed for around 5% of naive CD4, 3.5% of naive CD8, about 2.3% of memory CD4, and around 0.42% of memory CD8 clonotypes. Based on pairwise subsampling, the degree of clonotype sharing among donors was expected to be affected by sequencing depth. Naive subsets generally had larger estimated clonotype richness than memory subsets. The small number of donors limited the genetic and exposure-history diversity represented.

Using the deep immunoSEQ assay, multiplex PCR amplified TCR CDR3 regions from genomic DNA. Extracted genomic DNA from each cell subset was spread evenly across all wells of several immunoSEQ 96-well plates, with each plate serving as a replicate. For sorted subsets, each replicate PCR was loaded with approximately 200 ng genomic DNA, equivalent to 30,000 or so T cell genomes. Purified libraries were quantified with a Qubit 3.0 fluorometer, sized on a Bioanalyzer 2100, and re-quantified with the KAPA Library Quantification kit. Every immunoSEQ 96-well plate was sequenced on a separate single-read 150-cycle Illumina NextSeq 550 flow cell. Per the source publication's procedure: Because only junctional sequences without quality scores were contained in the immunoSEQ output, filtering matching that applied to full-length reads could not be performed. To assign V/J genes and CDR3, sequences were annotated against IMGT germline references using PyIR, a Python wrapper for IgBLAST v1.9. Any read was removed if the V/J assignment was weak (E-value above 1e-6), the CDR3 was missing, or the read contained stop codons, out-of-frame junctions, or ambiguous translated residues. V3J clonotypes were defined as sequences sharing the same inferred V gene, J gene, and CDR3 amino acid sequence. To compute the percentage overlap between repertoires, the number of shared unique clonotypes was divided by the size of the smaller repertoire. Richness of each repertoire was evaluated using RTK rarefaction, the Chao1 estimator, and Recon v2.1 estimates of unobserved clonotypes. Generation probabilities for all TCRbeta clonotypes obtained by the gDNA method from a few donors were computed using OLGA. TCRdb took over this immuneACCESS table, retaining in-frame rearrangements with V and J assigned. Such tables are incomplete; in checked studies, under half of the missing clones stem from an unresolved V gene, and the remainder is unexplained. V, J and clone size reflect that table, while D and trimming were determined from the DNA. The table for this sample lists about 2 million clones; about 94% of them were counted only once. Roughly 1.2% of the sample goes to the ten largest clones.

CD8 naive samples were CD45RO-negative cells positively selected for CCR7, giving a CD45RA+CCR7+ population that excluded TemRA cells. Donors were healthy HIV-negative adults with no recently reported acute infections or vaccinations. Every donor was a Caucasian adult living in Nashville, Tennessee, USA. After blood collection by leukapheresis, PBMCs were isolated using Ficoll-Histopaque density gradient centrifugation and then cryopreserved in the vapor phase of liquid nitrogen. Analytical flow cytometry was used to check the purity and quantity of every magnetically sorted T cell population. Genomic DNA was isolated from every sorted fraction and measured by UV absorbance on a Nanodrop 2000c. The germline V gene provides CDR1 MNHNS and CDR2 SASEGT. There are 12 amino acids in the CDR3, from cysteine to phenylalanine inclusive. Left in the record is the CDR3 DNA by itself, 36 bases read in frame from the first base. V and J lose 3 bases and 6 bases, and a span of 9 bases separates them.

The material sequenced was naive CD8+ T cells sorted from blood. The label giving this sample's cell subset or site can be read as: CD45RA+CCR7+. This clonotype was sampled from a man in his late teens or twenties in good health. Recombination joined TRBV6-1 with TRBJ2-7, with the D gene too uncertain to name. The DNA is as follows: TGTGCCAGCAGTGAGGCTTCGGGCGAGCAGTACTTC. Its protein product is CASSEASGEQYF.